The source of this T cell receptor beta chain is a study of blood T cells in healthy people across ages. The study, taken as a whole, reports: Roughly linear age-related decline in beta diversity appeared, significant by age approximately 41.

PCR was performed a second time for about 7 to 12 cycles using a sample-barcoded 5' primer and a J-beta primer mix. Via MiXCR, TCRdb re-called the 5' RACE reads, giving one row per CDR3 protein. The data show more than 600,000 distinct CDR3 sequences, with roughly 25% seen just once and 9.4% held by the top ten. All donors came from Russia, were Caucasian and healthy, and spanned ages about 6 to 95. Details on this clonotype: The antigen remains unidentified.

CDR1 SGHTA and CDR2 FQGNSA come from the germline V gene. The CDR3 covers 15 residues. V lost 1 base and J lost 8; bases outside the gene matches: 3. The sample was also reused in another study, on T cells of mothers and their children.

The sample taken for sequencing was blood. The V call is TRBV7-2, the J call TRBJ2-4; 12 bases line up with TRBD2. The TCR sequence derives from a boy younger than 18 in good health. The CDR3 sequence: CASSLETSGSDIQYF. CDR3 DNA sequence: TGTGCCAGCAGCTTAGAGACTAGCGGGAGTGACATTCAGTACTTC.